This entry lists 22 T cell receptor beta chains sequenced from one sample in a study of OX40 agonist ivuxolimab in advanced cancers. Profiling relied on immunoSEQ multiplex PCR, and the TCRdb table lists in-frame clones only, not all of them. Of 60,000 to 75,000 clones in the sample, 70% to 90% are singletons; the top ten hold under 1.5%. This material consisted of CD4+ or CD8+ T cells sorted from blood, taken in a trial of the OX40 agonist ivuxolimab. The origin of the receptors is an adult with an advanced solid tumor such as melanoma, head and neck, liver or kidney cancer.

This clone was observed a single time. The rearrangement links TRBV6-4 to TRBJ2-3, with 7 bases lining up with TRBD2. The CDR3 is 13 residues long. Germline assignment: CDR1 MRHNA and CDR2 SNTAGT. V dropped 4 bases and J dropped 2; count of bases not matched to a gene: 0. CDR3 sequence (DNA): TGTGCCAGCAGTGGGGACTACACAGATACGCAGTATTTT. This encodes CASSGDYTDTQYF.

Here the CDR3 DNA reads TGTGCCAGTAGTGACACAGGGGACACTGAAGCTTTCTTT. Protein product: CASSDTGDTEAFF. This rearrangement joins TRBV19 to TRBJ1-1, with 7 bases identical to TRBD1. Germline values: CDR1 LNHDA, CDR2 SQIVND (reference sequence). The CDR3 has 13 amino acids. The junction had 3 bases not matched to a gene; V was cut back by 5 bases and J by 3 bases.

The chain recombines TRBV5-8 with TRBJ2-5, with a tentative D call TRBD1 (6 bases). This CDR3 comprises 13 residues. The ends were cut back, 5 bases at V and 5 bases at J, with 13 bases in the middle. Germline V CDR1 and CDR2: SGHTS, YDEGEE. The CDR3 DNA is TGTGCCAGCAGGACCAGGGGTTTGGAGACCCAGTACTTC. Its protein product is CASRTRGLETQYF.

V usage is TRBV7-2 and J usage is TRBJ1-1; TRBD1 agrees at 8 bases. CDR3 size: 16 residues. Germline V gives CDR1 SGHTA, CDR2 FQGNSA. V lost 5 bases and J lost 0; bases outside the gene matches: 8. The CDR3 nucleotides are TGTGCCAGCAGCAACCGCAGGGGGCAGATGAACACTGAAGCTTTCTTT. Encoded protein: CASSNRRGQMNTEAFF.

The rearrangement joins TRBV5-1 to TRBJ1-2, with D possibly matching TRBD1 (5 bases). Germline assignment: CDR1 SGHRS and CDR2 YFSETQ. The V end lost 0 bases, the J end lost 3 bases, and 9 bases lay between the germline ends. This CDR3 has 14 residues. The CDR3 here is CASSLGGRDYGYTF. The CDR3 bases are TGCGCCAGCAGCTTGGGGGGACGGGACTATGGCTACACCTTC.

The chain joins TRBV5-4 to TRBJ2-7; D is possibly TRBD1 or TRBD2 (5 bases each). Germline V CDR1 and CDR2: SGHNT, YYREEE (reference sequence). This CDR3 has 15 amino acids. Trimming removed 4 bases at V and 2 bases at J, with 16 bases between. CDR3 in amino acids: CASSLGLAGTYEQYF. CDR3 nucleotides: TGTGCCAGCAGCCTGGGGCTAGCCGGAACCTACGAGCAGTACTTC.

V usage is TRBV10-1 and J usage is TRBJ1-1; D remains ambiguous. Trimming took 2 bases from V and 1 from J, leaving 8 bases between them. This CDR3 spans 14 amino acids. Germline V gene data show CDR1 as WNHNN and CDR2 as SYGVQD (reference sequence). For the CDR3, the DNA is TGCGCCAGCAGTGAGGGAACGCGGAACACTGAAGCTTTCTTT. Its translation is CASSEGTRNTEAFF.

The J gene is TRBJ1-1, the V gene TRBV6-5; no clear D gene. Germline assignment: CDR1 MNHEY and CDR2 SVGAGI. The CDR3 loop spans 15 amino acids. V lost 0 bases and J 0 bases, leaving 8 bases between the germline ends. CDR3 coding DNA: TGTGCCAGCAGTTACTCGTCGGGTATGAACACTGAAGCTTTCTTT. It translates to CASSYSSGMNTEAFF.

The chain has TRBV6-5 and TRBJ2-6; no clear D. This CDR3 has 15 amino acids. V dropped 4 bases and J dropped 0 bases, with 7 bases sitting between them. Per germline, CDR1 MNHEY and CDR2 SVGAGI. CDR3: CASSSLGSGANVLTF. CDR3 bases: TGTGCCAGCAGTTCCCTAGGCTCTGGGGCCAACGTCCTGACTTTC.

The CDR3 coding sequence is TGTGCCAGCAGCTCAGGGATGGCAAACAATGAGCAGTTCTTC. Amino acid sequence: CASSSGMANNEQFF. V gene TRBV7-2 combines with J gene TRBJ2-1; possible D gene TRBD1, 5 bases. Germline assignment: CDR1 SGHTA and CDR2 FQGNSA. The V end was cut by 4 bases, the J end by 5 bases, with 12 bases between. The CDR3 consists of 14 residues.

The chain employs TRBV6-5 and TRBJ2-1, with D perhaps given as TRBD1 or TRBD2 (7 bases each). This CDR3 is built from 14 residues. V was pared by 7 bases and J by 6 bases, with 16 bases between. Per the germline V gene, CDR1 is MNHEY and CDR2 is SVGAGI. The CDR3 sequence: CASTTGGTANEQFF. The CDR3 DNA reads as TGTGCCAGCACAACCGGGGGGACAGCCAATGAGCAGTTCTTC.

This rearrangement joins TRBV6-5 to TRBJ1-5, with D tentatively TRBD1 (5 bases). V was pared by 6 bases and J by 4 bases, with 7 bases between. The V gene's germline CDR1 is MNHEY and CDR2 SVGAGI. This CDR3 is 12 amino acids long. The CDR3 is CASREGNQPQHF. The DNA for the CDR3 is TGTGCCAGCAGGGAGGGGAATCAGCCCCAGCATTTT.

The rearrangement links TRBV7-3 to TRBJ2-2; tentative D call: TRBD2 (7 bases). Germline CDR1 and CDR2: SGHTA and FQGTGA. The CDR3 has 15 amino acids. Trimming stripped 2 bases from V and 4 bases from J, with 11 bases between. This CDR3 reads CASSLEGEGTGELFF. CDR3 nucleotides: TGTGCCAGCAGCTTAGAGGGGGAGGGCACCGGGGAGCTGTTTTTT. Variable domain in full (rest from reference TRBV7-3 and TRBJ2-2): GAGVSQTPSNKVTEKGKYVELRCDPISGHTALYWYRQSLGQGPEFLIYFQGTGAADDSGLPNDRFFAVRPEGSVSTLKIQRTERGDSAVYLCASSLEGEGTGELFFGEGSRLTVL.

V is TRBV2 and J is TRBJ1-4; the D is unclear. Germline CDR1 SNHLY, CDR2 FYNNEI. The CDR3 loop spans 11 amino acids. V was trimmed by 6 bases and J by 8 bases, leaving 7 bases between them. CDR3: CASSVREKLFF. DNA of the CDR3: TGTGCCAGCAGCGTCAGGGAAAAACTGTTTTTT.

The chain combines TRBV12-5 with TRBJ2-1; the D gene is possibly TRBD2 (6 bases). The CDR3 has 17 amino acids. The germline V gene encodes CDR1 LGHNT and CDR2 FRNRAP. V lost 7 bases, J lost 4 bases, and 23 bases lay in between. CDR3 bases: TGTGCTAGTGCCCCAAGCTGGGAGGCTCCTTCGTACAATGAGCAGTTCTTC. Its protein product is CASAPSWEAPSYNEQFF.

This clone showed up just once. The V and J genes are TRBV28 and TRBJ1-5; a possible D gene is TRBD1 (6 bases). Germline V gene data show CDR1 as MDHEN and CDR2 as SYDVKM. V dropped 1 base and J dropped 0 bases, with 10 bases sitting between them. CDR3 length equals 16 residues. CDR3 sequence (DNA): TGTGCCAGCAGTTTATTACAGGGTTATAGCAATCAGCCCCAGCATTTT. Translated: CASSLLQGYSNQPQHF.

In DNA, the CDR3 is TGTGCCAGCACCCCCTACCGGCGGGCTAGCGGGAGGAAGGAGCAGTTCTTC. Its protein product is CASTPYRRASGRKEQFF. V usage is TRBV28 and J usage is TRBJ2-1; TRBD2 matches 11 bases. This CDR3 contains 17 residues. The V segment lost 7 bases and the J segment 10 bases; nucleotides outside the gene matches: 18. Germline lookup yields CDR1 MDHEN and CDR2 SYDVKM. Supplemented by reference TRBV28 and TRBJ2-1, the full variable domain reads DVKVTQSSRYLVKRTGEKVFLECVQDMDHENMFWYRQDPGLGLRLIYFSYDVKMKEKGDIPEGYSVSREKKERFSLILESASTNQTSMYLCASTPYRRASGRKEQFFGPGTRLTVL.

The chain has TRBV5-1 and TRBJ2-5, with D unclear. CDR3 length: 14 amino acids. The germline V gene encodes CDR1 SGHRS and CDR2 YFSETQ. Between the trimmed V and J ends, which lost 4 bases and 2 bases, there was a span of 12 bases. The CDR3 nucleotides are TGCGCCAGCAGCCTTTTTTCCGTTCAAGAGACCCAGTACTTC. It specifies CASSLFSVQETQYF.

This chain uses TRBV7-2 with TRBJ1-2; tentative D call: TRBD1 (5 bases). This CDR3 is built from 13 residues. Germline V gene sequence: CDR1 SGHTA, CDR2 FQGNSA. Trimming left V 0 bases short and J 9 bases short, with 11 bases between. CDR3 sequence reads: CASSLAGQVSYTF. In DNA, the CDR3 is TGTGCCAGCAGCTTAGCGGGGCAGGTGAGCTACACCTTC.

This clone was seen a single time. The gene calls are TRBV21-1 and TRBJ2-5; the table calls TRBD1, which could not be checked here. TRBV21-1 is flagged as a pseudogene. The CDR3 totals 10 residues. The CDR3 DNA reads as TGTGCCAGCTGGGCGGAGACCCAGTACTTC. Its protein product is CASWAETQYF.

V and J are TRBV23-1 and TRBJ1-4; the D is unclear. TRBV23-1 is given ORF status, its function remaining uncertain. The V end was cut by 0 bases, the J end by 2 bases, with 10 bases between. CDR3 size: 16 residues. Here the CDR3 DNA reads TGCGCCAGCAGTCAATCGAAGGGTAGGACTAATGAAAAACTGTTTTTT. Amino acids: CASSQSKGRTNEKLFF.

The chain combines TRBV6-5 with TRBJ2-7; 8 positions agree with TRBD1. CDR1 is MNHEY and CDR2 is SVGAGI in the germline V gene. The CDR3 has 13 residues. V gave up 6 bases and J gave up 5 bases; unmatched junction bases: 6. The CDR3 nucleotides read TGTGCCAGCAGATTGGGACAGGTCGACGAGCAGTACTTC. Translating gives CASRLGQVDEQYF.